These T cell receptor beta chains were read from a single sample in a study of cytomegalovirus exposure and HLA in healthy donors. The repertoire was sequenced with immunoSEQ multiplex PCR; TCRdb's copy has only in-frame clones and lacks some. The sample includes approximately 190,000 clones, about four fifths of them seen just once. The specimen was PBMCs. The origin of the receptors is a boy younger than 18 in good health and CMV-seronegative. Both conserved end residues are part of each CDR3. Fields, in order: clone size, CDR3 length, J gene, V gene, D gene, CDR3 protein, CDR3 DNA. The D gene is left open where the match is weak. Rows may omit the clone size; those that give it use once, few, many or a size class.

. | 16 | TRBJ1-4 | TRBV9 | . | CASSVALQATNEKLFF | TGTGCCAGCAGCGTAGCTCTACAGGCAACTAATGAAAAACTGTTTTTT
. | 15 | TRBJ1-4 | TRBV11-2 | TRBD1 | CASSLVWDRGRKLFF | TGTGCCAGCAGCTTAGTGTGGGACAGGGGTCGTAAACTGTTTTTT
. | 16 | TRBJ1-4 | TRBV28 | TRBD1 | CASSNLGGQVGEKLFF | TGTGCCAGCAGTAATCTGGGGGGACAGGTCGGTGAAAAACTGTTTTTT
. | 15 | TRBJ1-1 | TRBV7-9 | TRBD1 | CASSSNRGQNTEAFF | TGTGCCAGCAGCTCGAACAGGGGGCAGAACACTGAAGCTTTCTTT
. | 14 | TRBJ2-7 | TRBV10-3 | TRBD1 | CAISESGQGYEQYF | TGTGCCATCAGTGAGTCCGGACAGGGCTACGAGCAGTACTTC
few | 12 | TRBJ2-7 | TRBV13 | . | CASSLGQAEQYF | TGTGCCAGCAGCTTGGGGCAGGCCGAGCAGTACTTC
. | 14 | TRBJ2-1 | TRBV6-4 | . | CASSDRPEANEQFF | TGTGCCAGCAGTGACCGACCGGAGGCCAATGAGCAGTTCTTC
. | 12 | TRBJ2-2 | TRBV14 | . | CASSQYIGELFF | TGTGCCAGCAGCCAATACATCGGGGAGCTGTTTTTT
. | 16 | TRBJ2-7 | TRBV30 | . | CAWSAPVGASSYEQYF | TGTGCCTGGAGCGCCCCTGTTGGTGCGAGCTCCTACGAGCAGTACTTC
. | 16 | TRBJ2-1 | TRBV4-1 | TRBD2 | CASSLPPGTNYNEQFF | TGCGCCAGCAGCCTACCCCCCGGGACTAATTACAATGAGCAGTTCTTC
. | 13 | TRBJ2-7 | TRBV29-1 | . | CSVEYDRRGEQYF | TGCAGCGTTGAGTATGACCGGAGAGGAGAGCAGTACTTC
. | 15 | TRBJ2-1 | TRBV10-3 | TRBD2 | CAISGASGRSNEQFF | TGTGCCATCAGTGGGGCTAGCGGGAGGTCGAATGAGCAGTTCTTC
. | 11 | TRBJ1-1 | TRBV25-1 | TRBD1 | CASRTGVEAFF | TGTGCCAGCAGGACAGGGGTTGAAGCTTTCTTT
once | 14 | TRBJ2-3 | TRBV6-4 | . | CAPRKFAGQGTQYF | TGTGCCCCCCGAAAGTTCGCGGGCCAAGGTACGCAGTATTTT
. | 16 | TRBJ2-3 | TRBV9 | . | CASSSQTTRAADTQYF | TGTGCCAGCAGCTCTCAGACTACTAGAGCTGCAGATACGCAGTATTTT
. | 17 | TRBJ2-5 | TRBV19 | . | CASSITGSRRGQETQYF | TGTGCCAGTAGTATTACCGGTAGTAGAAGGGGACAAGAGACCCAGTACTTC
. | 16 | TRBJ1-5 | TRBV19 | . | CASSIYGTGSNQPQHF | TGTGCCAGTAGTATATACGGTACAGGGAGCAATCAGCCCCAGCATTTT
few | 17 | TRBJ2-7 | TRBV5-1 | . | CASSSWVGGAGTYEQYF | TGCGCCAGCAGCTCGTGGGTTGGAGGGGCGGGAACCTACGAGCAGTACTTC
. | 15 | TRBJ1-1 | TRBV9 | . | CASSVGEASNTEAFF | TGTGCCAGCAGCGTAGGGGAGGCCTCCAACACTGAAGCTTTCTTT
. | 14 | TRBJ1-2 | TRBV9 | . | CASSATGSVGGYTF | TGTGCCAGCAGCGCCACAGGGTCTGTCGGAGGCTACACCTTC
few | 16 | TRBJ2-1 | TRBV9 | TRBD2 | CASSPSGGLSYNEQFF | TGTGCCAGCAGCCCTAGCGGGGGGCTCTCCTACAATGAGCAGTTCTTC
. | 14 | TRBJ2-7 | TRBV28 | . | CASSRAYISYEQYF | TGTGCCAGCAGTCGTGCCTATATCTCCTACGAGCAGTACTTC
. | 15 | TRBJ2-3 | TRBV9 | TRBD2 | CASATGTSGTDTQYF | TGTGCCAGCGCGACCGGGACTAGCGGGACAGATACGCAGTATTTT
. | 14 | TRBJ1-5 | TRBV18 | . | CASSPQQVGQPQHF | TGTGCCAGCTCACCACAACAGGTGGGCCAGCCCCAGCATTTT
. | 14 | TRBJ2-3 | TRBV6-5 | . | CASSYNRVEDTQYF | TGTGCCAGCAGTTACAACAGGGTGGAAGATACGCAGTATTTT
few | 16 | TRBJ2-2 | TRBV7-2 | TRBD2 | CASSLTLAGNTGELFF | TGTGCCAGCAGCTTGACACTAGCGGGTAACACCGGGGAGCTGTTTTTT
. | 15 | TRBJ1-5 | TRBV7-9 | . | CASSLVAGREQPQHF | TGTGCCAGCAGCTTAGTAGCGGGACGGGAGCAGCCCCAGCATTTT
. | 15 | TRBJ1-1 | TRBV11-3 | . | CASSLDGQLNTEAFF | TGTGCCAGCAGCTTGGACGGACAGTTGAACACTGAAGCTTTCTTT
. | 19 | TRBJ2-5 | TRBV27 | TRBD2 | CASSALSLGTSGSEETQYF | TGTGCCAGCAGTGCCCTATCTCTTGGGACTAGCGGGAGTGAAGAGACCCAGTACTTC